This T cell receptor beta chain was captured by sequencing in a study of shared clonotypes between healthy human individuals. Overall study findings and caveats: Naive CD4 clonotypes were shared across several donors at 4% to 5%. When compared with the clonotypes that were shared by all four sorted-subset donors, the non-shared clonotypes turned out to have lower generation probabilities.

Concerning this clone itself: Its antigen is not known.

The germline gives CDR1 SGDLS, CDR2 YYNGEE. The CDR3 has 15 amino acids. Trimming shortened V by 0 bases and J by 1 base, and 10 bases separated the two germline ends. Produced via immunoSEQ multiplex PCR; TCRdb's table is partial and in-frame only. The data hold 2 million to 2.5 million clones, with more than 80% observed a single time. Specimen: naive CD4+ T cells from PBMCs. The subset here: CD45RA+ positively selected. The sequence was obtained from a man younger than 30 in good health. Some clones in this sample may be carry-over from other donors' samples. The genes are TRBV9 and TRBJ2-5; the D is unclear. The CDR3 reads CASSVAGILQETQYF. The DNA for the CDR3 is TGTGCCAGCAGCGTAGCGGGCATCCTCCAAGAGACCCAGTACTTC.